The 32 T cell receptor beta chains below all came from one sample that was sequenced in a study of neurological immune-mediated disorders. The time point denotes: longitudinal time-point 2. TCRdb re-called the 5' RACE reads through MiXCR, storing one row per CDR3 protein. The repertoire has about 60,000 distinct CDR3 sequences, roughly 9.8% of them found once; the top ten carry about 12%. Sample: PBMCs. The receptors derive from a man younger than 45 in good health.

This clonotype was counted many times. CDR3 protein: CASSSKTGPQPQHF. CDR3 nucleotide sequence: TGTGCCAGCAGCTCCAAGACAGGGCCCCAGCCCCAGCATTTT. The V and J genes are TRBV7-2 and TRBJ1-5; 7 bases match TRBD1. Germline trimming cut 4 bases from V and 7 bases from J; bases unmatched to any gene: 7. This CDR3 region has 14 residues. Germline CDR1 reads SGHTA; CDR2 reads FQGNSA.

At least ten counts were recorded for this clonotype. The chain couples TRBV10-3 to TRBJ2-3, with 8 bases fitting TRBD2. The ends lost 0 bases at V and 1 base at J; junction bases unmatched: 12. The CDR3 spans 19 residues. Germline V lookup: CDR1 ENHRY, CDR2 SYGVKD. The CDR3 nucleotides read TGTGCCATCAGTGAGTCCTCCCGTTCGGCGGGAGGCCGCACAGATACGCAGTATTTT. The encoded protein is CAISESSRSAGGRTDTQYF.

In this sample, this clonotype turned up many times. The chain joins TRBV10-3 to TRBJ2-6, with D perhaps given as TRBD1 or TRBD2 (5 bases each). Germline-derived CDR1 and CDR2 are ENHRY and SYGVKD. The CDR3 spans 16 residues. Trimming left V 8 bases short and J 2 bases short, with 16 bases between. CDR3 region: CAIGGKQVPGANVLTF. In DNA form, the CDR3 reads TGTGCCATCGGGGGAAAACAGGTTCCTGGGGCCAACGTCCTGACTTTC.

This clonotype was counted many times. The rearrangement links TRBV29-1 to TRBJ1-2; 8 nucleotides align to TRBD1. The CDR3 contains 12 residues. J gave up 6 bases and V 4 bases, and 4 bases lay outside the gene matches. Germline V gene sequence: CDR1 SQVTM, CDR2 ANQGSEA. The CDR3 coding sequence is TGCAGCGTTGGACAGGGGCCTAATGGCTACACCTTC. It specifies CSVGQGPNGYTF. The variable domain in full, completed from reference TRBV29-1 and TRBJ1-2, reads SAVISQKPSRDICQRGTSLTIQCQVDSQVTMMFWYRQQPGQSLTLIATANQGSEATYESGFVIDKFPISRPNLTFSTLTVSNMSPEDSSIYLCSVGQGPNGYTFGSGTRLTVV.

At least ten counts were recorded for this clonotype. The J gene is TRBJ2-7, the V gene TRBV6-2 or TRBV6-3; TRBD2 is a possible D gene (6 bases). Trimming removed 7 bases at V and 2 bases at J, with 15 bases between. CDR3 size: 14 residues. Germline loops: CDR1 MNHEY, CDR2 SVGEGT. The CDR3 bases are TGTGCCAGCATCCCGGCGGGACGTGCCTACGAGCAGTACTTC. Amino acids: CASIPAGRAYEQYF.

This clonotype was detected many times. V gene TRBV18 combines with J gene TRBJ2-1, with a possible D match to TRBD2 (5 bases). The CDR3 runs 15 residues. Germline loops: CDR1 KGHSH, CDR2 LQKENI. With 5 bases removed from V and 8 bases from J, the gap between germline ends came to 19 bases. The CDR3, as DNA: TGTGCCAGCTCAGCGGGTCTAACCCTGGGCGATGAGCAGTTCTTC. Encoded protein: CASSAGLTLGDEQFF. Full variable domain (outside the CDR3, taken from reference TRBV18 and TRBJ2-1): NAGVMQNPRHLVRRRGQEARLRCSPMKGHSHVYWYRQLPEEGLKFMVYLQKENIIDESGMPKERFSAEFPKEGPSILRIQQVVRGDSAAYFCASSAGLTLGDEQFFGPGTRLTVL.

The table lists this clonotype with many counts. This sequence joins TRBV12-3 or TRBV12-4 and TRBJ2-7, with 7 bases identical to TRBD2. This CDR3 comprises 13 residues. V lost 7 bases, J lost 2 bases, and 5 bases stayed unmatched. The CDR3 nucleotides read TGTGCCAGCAAAAGGGAGGGAACCTACGAGCAGTACTTC. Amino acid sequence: CASKREGTYEQYF.

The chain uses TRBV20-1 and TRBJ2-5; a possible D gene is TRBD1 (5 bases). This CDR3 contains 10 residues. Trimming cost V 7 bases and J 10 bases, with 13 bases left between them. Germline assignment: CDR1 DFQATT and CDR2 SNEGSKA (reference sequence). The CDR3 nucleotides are TGCAGTGAGGGGCGAGTTGTCCAGTACTTC. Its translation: CSEGRVVQYF.

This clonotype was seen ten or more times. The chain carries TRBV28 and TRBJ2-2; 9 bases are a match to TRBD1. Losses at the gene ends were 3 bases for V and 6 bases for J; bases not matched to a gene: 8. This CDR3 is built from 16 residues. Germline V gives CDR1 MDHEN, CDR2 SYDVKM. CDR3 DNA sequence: TGTGCCAGCAGTTTTCGGGGACAGGGCGAGCCCGGGGAGCTGTTTTTT. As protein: CASSFRGQGEPGELFF.

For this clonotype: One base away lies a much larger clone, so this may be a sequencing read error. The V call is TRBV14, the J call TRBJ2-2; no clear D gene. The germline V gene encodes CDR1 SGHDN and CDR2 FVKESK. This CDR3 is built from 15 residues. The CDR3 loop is CTSSRARVNTGELFF. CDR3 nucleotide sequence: TGTACCAGCAGCCGGGCCCGGGTAAACACCGGGGAGCTGTTTTTT.

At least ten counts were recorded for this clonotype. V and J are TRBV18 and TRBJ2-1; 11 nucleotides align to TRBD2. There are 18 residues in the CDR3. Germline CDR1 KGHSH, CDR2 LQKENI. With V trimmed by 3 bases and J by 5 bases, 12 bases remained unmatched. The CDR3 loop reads CASSPSYLSGRVNNEQFF. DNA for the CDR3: TGTGCCAGCTCACCCTCCTATCTTAGCGGGAGGGTGAACAATGAGCAGTTCTTC.

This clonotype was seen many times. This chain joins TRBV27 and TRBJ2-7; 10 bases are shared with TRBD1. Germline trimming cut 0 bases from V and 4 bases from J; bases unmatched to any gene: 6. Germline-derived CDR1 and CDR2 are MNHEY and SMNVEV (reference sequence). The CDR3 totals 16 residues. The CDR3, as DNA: TGTGCCAGCAGTTTATCGAGGGACAGGGGTGTTTACGAGCAGTACTTC. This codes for CASSLSRDRGVYEQYF.

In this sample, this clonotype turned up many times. CDR3 coding DNA: TGTGCCAGCAGCTTGGGGGACAGGGGTGCAGAGACCCAGTACTTC. It codes for CASSLGDRGAETQYF. This chain links TRBV5-5 with TRBJ2-5; 10 nucleotides align to TRBD1. Looked up from germline, CDR1 is SGHKS and CDR2 is YYEKEE (reference sequence). V shed 0 bases, J shed 4 bases, and the junction held 3 bases outside the gene matches. This CDR3 region has 15 residues.

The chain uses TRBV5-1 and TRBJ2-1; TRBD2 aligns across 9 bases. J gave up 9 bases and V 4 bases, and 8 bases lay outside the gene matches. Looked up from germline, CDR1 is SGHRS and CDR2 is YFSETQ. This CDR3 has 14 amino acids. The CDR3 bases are TGCGCCAGCAGCGATATGGGGCGGGGGGGTGAGCAGTTCTTC. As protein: CASSDMGRGGEQFF.

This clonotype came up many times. DNA of the CDR3: TGCAGTGCTAGATCGCATAGTGACTACGAGCAGTACTTC. Translation gives CSARSHSDYEQYF. The V and J genes are TRBV20-1 and TRBJ2-7; D gene unclear. The V end was cut by 2 bases, the J end by 3 bases, with 11 bases between. This CDR3 contains 13 residues. Germline CDR1 DFQATT, CDR2 SNEGSKA (reference sequence).

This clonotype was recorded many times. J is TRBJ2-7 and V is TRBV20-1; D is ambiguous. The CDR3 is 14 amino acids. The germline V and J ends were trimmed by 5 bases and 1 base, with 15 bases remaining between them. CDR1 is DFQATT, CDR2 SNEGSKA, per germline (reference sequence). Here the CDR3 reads CSAPGPPVSYEQYF. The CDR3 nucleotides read TGCAGTGCTCCGGGCCCGCCGGTTTCCTACGAGCAGTACTTC.

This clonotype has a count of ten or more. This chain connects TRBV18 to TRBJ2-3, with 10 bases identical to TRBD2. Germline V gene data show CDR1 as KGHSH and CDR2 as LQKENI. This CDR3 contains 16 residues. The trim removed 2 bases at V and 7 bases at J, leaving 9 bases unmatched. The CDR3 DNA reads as TGTGCCAGCTCACCAAGCCTAGCGGGAGTTAGTCATACGCAGTATTTT. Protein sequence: CASSPSLAGVSHTQYF. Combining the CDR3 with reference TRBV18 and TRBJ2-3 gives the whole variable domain NAGVMQNPRHLVRRRGQEARLRCSPMKGHSHVYWYRQLPEEGLKFMVYLQKENIIDESGMPKERFSAEFPKEGPSILRIQQVVRGDSAAYFCASSPSLAGVSHTQYFGPGTRLTVL.

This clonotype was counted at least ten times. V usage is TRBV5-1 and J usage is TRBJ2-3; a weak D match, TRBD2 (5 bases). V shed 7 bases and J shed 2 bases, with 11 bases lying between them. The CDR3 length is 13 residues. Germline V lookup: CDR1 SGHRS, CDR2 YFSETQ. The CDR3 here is CASGTEVTDTQYF. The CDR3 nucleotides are TGCGCCAGCGGTACGGAGGTCACAGATACGCAGTATTTT.

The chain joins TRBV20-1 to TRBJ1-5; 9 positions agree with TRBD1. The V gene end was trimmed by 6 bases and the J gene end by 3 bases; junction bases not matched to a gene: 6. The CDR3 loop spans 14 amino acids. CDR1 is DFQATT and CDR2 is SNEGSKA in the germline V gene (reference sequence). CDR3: CSAPGQGTNQPQHF. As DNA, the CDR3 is TGCAGTGCCCCGGGACAGGGTACCAATCAGCCCCAGCATTTT.

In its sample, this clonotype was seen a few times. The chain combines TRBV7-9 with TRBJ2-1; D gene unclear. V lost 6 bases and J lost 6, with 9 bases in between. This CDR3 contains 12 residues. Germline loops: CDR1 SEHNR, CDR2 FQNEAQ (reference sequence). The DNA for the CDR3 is TGTGCCAGCAGATCAGCTCCCAATGAGCAGTTCTTC. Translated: CASRSAPNEQFF.

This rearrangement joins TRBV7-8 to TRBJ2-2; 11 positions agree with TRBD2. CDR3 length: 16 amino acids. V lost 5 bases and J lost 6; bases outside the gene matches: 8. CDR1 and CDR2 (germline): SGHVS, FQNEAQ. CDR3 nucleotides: TGTGCCAGCAGCCTCCTACTAGCGGGAGTACCCGGGGAGCTGTTTTTT. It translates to CASSLLLAGVPGELFF.

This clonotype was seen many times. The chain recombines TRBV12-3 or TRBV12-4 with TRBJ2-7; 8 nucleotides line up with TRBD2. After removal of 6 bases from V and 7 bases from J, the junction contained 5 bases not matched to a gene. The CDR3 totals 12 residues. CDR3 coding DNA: TGTGCCAGCAGGCCCCCGGGGGGGGAGCAGTACTTC. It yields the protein CASRPPGGEQYF.

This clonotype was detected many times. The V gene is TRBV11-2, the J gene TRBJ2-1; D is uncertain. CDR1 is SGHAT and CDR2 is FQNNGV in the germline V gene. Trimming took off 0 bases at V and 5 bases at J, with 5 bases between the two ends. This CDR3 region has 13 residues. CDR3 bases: TGTGCCAGCAGCTTAGATAGGGACAATGAGCAGTTCTTC. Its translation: CASSLDRDNEQFF.

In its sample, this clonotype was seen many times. The CDR3: CASGPDRGGGTGELFF. CDR3 bases: TGCGCCAGCGGACCGGACAGGGGCGGAGGCACCGGGGAGCTGTTTTTT. The V and J genes are TRBV5-1 and TRBJ2-2, with 9 positions matching TRBD1. The CDR3 contains 16 residues. The germline CDR1 and CDR2 sequences are SGHRS and YFSETQ. Trimming took 7 bases from V and 4 from J; bases not matched to a gene: 11.

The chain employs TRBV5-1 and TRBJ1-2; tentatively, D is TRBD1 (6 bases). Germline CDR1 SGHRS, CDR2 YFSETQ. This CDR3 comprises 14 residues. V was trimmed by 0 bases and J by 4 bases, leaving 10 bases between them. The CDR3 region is CASSLEQGGYGYTF. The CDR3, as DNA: TGCGCCAGCAGCTTGGAACAGGGCGGCTATGGCTACACCTTC.

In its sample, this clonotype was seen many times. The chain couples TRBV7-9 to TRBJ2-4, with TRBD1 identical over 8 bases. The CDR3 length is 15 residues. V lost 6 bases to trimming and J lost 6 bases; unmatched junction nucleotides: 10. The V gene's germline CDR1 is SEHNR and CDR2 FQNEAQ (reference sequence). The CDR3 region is CASSSDRDGGNIQYF. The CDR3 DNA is TGTGCCAGCAGTTCGGACAGGGATGGGGGAAACATTCAGTACTTC. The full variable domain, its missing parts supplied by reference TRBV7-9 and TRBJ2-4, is DTGVSQNPRHKITKRGQNVTFRCDPISEHNRLYWYRQTLGQGPEFLTYFQNEAQLEKSRLLSDRFSAERPKGSFSTLEIQRTEQGDSAMYLCASSSDRDGGNIQYFGAGTRLSVL.

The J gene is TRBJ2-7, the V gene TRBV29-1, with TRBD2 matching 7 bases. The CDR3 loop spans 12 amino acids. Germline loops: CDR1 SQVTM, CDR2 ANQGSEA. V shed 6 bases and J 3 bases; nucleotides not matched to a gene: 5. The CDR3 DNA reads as TGCAGCGTGACTAGCTGGAACTACGAGCAGTACTTC. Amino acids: CSVTSWNYEQYF.

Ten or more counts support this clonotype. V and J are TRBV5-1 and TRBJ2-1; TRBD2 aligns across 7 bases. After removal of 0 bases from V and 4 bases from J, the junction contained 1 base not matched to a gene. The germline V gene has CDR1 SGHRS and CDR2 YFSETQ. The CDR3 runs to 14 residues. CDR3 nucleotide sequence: TGCGCCAGCAGCTTGGAACTAGCGTACAATGAGCAGTTCTTC. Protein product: CASSLELAYNEQFF.

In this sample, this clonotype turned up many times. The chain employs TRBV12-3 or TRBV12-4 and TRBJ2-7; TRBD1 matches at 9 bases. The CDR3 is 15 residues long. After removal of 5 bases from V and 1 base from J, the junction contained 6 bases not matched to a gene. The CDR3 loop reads CASSPRGTGSYEQYF. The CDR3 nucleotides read TGTGCCAGCAGTCCTAGGGGGACAGGGTCCTACGAGCAGTACTTC.

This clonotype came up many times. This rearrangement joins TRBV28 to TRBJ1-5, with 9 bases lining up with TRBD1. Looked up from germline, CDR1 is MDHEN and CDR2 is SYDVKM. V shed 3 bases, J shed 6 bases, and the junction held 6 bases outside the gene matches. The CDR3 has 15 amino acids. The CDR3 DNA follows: TGTGCCAGCAGTTTGGTACAGGGGGCAGGTCAGCCCCAGCATTTT. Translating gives CASSLVQGAGQPQHF.

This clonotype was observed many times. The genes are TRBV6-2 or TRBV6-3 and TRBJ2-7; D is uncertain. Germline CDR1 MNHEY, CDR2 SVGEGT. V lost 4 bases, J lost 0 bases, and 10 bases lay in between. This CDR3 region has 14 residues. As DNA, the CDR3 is TGTGCCAGCAGTTGGACCGGCAGCTCCTACGAGCAGTACTTC. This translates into CASSWTGSSYEQYF.

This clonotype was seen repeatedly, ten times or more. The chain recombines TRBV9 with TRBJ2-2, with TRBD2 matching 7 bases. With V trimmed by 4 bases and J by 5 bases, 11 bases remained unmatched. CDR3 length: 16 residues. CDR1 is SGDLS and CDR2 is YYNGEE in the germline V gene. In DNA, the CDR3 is TGTGCCAGCAGCCAAGCGGGAACCCAGGGAACCGGGGAGCTGTTTTTT. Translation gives CASSQAGTQGTGELFF.